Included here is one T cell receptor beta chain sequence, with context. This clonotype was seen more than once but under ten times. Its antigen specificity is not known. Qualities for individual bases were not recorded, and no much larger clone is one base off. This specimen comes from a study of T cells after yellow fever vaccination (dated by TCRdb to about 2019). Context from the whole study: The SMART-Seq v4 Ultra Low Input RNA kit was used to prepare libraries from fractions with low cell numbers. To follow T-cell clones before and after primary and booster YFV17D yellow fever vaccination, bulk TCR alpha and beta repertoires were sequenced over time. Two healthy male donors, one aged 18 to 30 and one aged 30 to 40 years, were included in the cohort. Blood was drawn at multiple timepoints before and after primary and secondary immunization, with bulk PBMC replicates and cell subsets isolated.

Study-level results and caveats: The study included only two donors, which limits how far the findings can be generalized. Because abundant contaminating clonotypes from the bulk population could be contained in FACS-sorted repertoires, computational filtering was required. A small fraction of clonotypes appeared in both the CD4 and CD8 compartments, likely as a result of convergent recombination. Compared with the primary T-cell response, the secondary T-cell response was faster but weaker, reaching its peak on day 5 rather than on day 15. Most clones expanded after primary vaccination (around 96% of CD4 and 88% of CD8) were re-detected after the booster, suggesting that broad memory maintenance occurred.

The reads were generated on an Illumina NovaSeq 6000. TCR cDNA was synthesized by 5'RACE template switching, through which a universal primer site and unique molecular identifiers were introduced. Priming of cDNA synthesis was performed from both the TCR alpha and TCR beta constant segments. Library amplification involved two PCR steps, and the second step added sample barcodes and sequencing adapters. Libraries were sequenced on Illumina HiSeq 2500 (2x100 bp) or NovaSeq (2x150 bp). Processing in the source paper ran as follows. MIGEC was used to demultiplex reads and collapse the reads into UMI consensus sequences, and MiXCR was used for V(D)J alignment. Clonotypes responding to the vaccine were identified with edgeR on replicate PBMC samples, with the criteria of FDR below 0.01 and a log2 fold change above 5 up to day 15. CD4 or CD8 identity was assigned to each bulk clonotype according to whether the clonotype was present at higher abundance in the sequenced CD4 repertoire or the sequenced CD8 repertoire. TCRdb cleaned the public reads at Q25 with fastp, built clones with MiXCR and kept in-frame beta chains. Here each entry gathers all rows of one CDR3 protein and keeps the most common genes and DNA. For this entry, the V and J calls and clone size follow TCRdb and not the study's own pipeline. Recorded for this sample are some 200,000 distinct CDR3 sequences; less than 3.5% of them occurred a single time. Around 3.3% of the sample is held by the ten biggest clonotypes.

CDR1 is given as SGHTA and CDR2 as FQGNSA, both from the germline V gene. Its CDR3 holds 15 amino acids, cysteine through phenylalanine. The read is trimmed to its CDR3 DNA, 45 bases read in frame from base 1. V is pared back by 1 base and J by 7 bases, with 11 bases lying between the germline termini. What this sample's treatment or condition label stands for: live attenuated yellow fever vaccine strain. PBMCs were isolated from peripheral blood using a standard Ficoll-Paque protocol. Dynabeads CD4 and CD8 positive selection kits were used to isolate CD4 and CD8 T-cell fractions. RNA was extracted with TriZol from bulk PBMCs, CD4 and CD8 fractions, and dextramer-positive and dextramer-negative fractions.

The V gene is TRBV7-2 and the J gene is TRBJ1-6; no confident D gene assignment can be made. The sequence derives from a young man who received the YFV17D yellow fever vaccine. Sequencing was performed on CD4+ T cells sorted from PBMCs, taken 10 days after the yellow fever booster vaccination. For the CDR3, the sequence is CASSLGPGINSPLHF. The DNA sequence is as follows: TGTGCCAGCAGCTTAGGTCCGGGGATCAATTCACCCCTCCACTTT. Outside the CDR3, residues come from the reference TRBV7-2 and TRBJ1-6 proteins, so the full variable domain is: GAGVSQSPSNKVTEKGKDVELRCDPISGHTALYWYRQSLGQGLEFLIYFQGNSAPDKSGLPSDRFSAERTGGSVSTLTIQRTQQEDSAVYLCASSLGPGINSPLHFGNGTRLTVT.